Here is one T cell receptor (beta chain) with its context. These data belong to a study of technical replicates of blood from several donors. Assay: immunoSEQ multiplex PCR; the TCRdb copy retains only in-frame clones and omits some. The table has about 70,000 clones, roughly 94% seen once; the top ten hold about 0.4%. The germline CDR1 and CDR2 sequences are KGHSH and LQKENI. This CDR3 contains 15 residues. Trimming cost V 0 bases and J 5 bases, with 12 bases left between them. The chain employs TRBV18 and TRBJ2-3, with a tentative D call TRBD2 (6 bases). This TCR came from a human donor in good health. The specimen was T cells isolated from PBMCs. The CDR3 DNA reads as TGTGCCAGCTCACCACCGTTGCGGGGTCTAGATACGCAGTATTTT. It translates to CASSPPLRGLDTQYF.